The 16 T cell receptor beta chains presented below share a single source sample, sequenced in a study of T-cell reconstitution after alpha-beta-depleted transplantation in children. Preparation of the TCRbeta library was carried out with unique molecular identifiers. Each CDR3 protein is one row after TCRdb ran MiXCR on the PCR reads. The table has 150,000 to 200,000 distinct CDR3 sequences, about 6.4% seen once. The sample was PBMCs from the stem cell graft donor, taken from the stem cell graft. The source of these receptors is a human donor who donated a stem cell graft to a child with Wiskott-Aldrich syndrome.

At least ten counts were recorded for this clonotype. The chain carries TRBV7-2 and TRBJ2-7; 8 bases are a match to TRBD2. Germline V gene data show CDR1 as SGHTA and CDR2 as FQGNSA. V lost 2 bases and J lost 2; bases outside the gene matches: 5. This CDR3 comprises 15 residues. This chain's CDR3 is CASSLLAGRPYEQYF. CDR3 coding DNA: TGTGCCAGCAGCTTACTAGCGGGTCGACCCTACGAGCAGTACTTC.

This clonotype has a count of ten or more. The rearrangement links TRBV12-3 or TRBV12-4 to TRBJ2-5; no reliable D call. With 4 bases removed from V and 7 bases from J, the gap between germline ends came to 13 bases. The CDR3 length is 13 residues. The CDR3 loop reads CASSYYRPGTQYF. The CDR3 DNA reads TGTGCCAGCAGTTATTATAGGCCAGGGACCCAGTACTTC.

This clonotype was seen many times. This chain links TRBV9 with TRBJ2-7; D may correspond to TRBD1 or TRBD2 (6 bases each). CDR3 length: 15 amino acids. The V end was cut by 0 bases, the J end by 1 base, with 11 bases between. Germline CDR1 reads SGDLS; CDR2 reads YYNGEE. Written as DNA, the CDR3 is TGTGCCAGCAGCGTAGGTAAGGGGGGATCCTACGAGCAGTACTTC. This gives the protein CASSVGKGGSYEQYF.

In its sample, this clonotype was seen many times. This chain connects TRBV20-1 to TRBJ1-4; no clear D. The CDR3 is 13 amino acids. The germline V and J ends were trimmed by 0 bases and 2 bases, with 4 bases remaining between them. CDR1 and CDR2 from the germline V gene are DFQATT and SNEGSKA (reference sequence). The chain's CDR3 is CSARDSTNEKLFF. The DNA for the CDR3 is TGCAGTGCTAGAGATAGTACTAATGAAAAACTGTTTTTT.

DNA for the CDR3: TGTGCCAGCTCACCATCTTCGGGGGTTAAGGCTGAAGCTTTCTTT. Its protein product is CASSPSSGVKAEAFF. The rearrangement links TRBV18 to TRBJ1-1; D perhaps matches TRBD1 (5 bases). Germline V gene data show CDR1 as KGHSH and CDR2 as LQKENI. V was pared by 2 bases and J by 6 bases, with 16 bases between. This CDR3 region has 15 residues.

This clonotype was counted many times. This chain links TRBV10-3 with TRBJ1-2, with D possibly matching TRBD1 (6 bases). This CDR3 region has 14 residues. The germline V and J ends were trimmed by 7 bases and 0 bases, with 12 bases remaining between them. The germline V gene encodes CDR1 ENHRY and CDR2 SYGVKD. CDR3 residues: CAINPDRSNYGYTF. The CDR3 DNA reads as TGTGCCATCAATCCCGACAGGTCTAACTATGGCTACACCTTC.

The table lists this clonotype with many counts. The chain is built from TRBV9 and TRBJ2-5; TRBD2 matches at 12 bases. The germline V gene encodes CDR1 SGDLS and CDR2 YYNGEE. The CDR3 totals 20 residues. Trimming removed 4 bases from V and 4 bases from J; junction bases left unmatched: 20. The CDR3 bases are TGTGCCAGCAGCAACACTCCCAACTTTGGCCTAGCGGGAGGGGGAGAGACCCAGTACTTC. Translated, it gives CASSNTPNFGLAGGGETQYF.

The sample holds many counts of this clonotype. This chain uses TRBV5-1 with TRBJ2-5; D is uncertain. This CDR3 comprises 11 residues. The ends were cut back, 4 bases at V and 3 bases at J, with 4 bases in the middle. CDR1 is SGHRS, CDR2 YFSETQ, per germline. In DNA form, the CDR3 reads TGCGCCAGCAGCAAAGAAGAGACCCAGTACTTC. This encodes CASSKEETQYF.

CDR3 loop: CASRRQGTTSYEQYF. The CDR3 DNA follows: TGTGCCAGCAGGAGACAGGGGACTACCTCCTACGAGCAGTACTTC. The J gene is TRBJ2-7, the V gene TRBV2, with a tentative D call TRBD1 (8 bases). There are 15 residues in the CDR3. CDR1 SNHLY and CDR2 FYNNEI come from the germline V gene. V shed 6 bases and J shed 0 bases, with 15 bases lying between them.

At least ten counts were recorded for this clonotype. This chain links TRBV5-5 with TRBJ2-2, with 7 bases matching TRBD2. CDR1 is SGHKS, CDR2 YYEKEE, per germline (reference sequence). V lost 4 bases to trimming and J lost 4 bases; unmatched junction nucleotides: 10. CDR3 length equals 16 residues. In DNA, the CDR3 is TGTGCCAGCAGCGCCAGACTAGCAGTTCCCACCGGGGAGCTGTTTTTT. Its translation is CASSARLAVPTGELFF. Drawing the rest from reference TRBV5-5 and TRBJ2-2, the complete variable domain is DAGVTQSPTHLIKTRGQQVTLRCSPISGHKSVSWYQQVLGQGPQFIFQYYEKEERGRGNFPDRFSARQFPNYSSELNVNALLLGDSALYLCASSARLAVPTGELFFGEGSRLTVL.

This clonotype was found many times. The chain combines TRBV6-2 or TRBV6-3 with TRBJ2-5; D is unresolved. V shed 7 bases and J shed 5 bases, with 11 bases lying between them. The CDR3 totals 12 residues. CDR1 is MNHEY and CDR2 is SVGEGT in the germline V gene. The CDR3 nucleotides read TGTGCCAGCACCTCTCGGTGGGAGACCCAGTACTTC. Translating it yields CASTSRWETQYF.

In its sample, this clonotype was seen many times. The rearrangement uses TRBV29-1 and TRBJ2-2; perhaps TRBD1 as D (6 bases). CDR1 is SQVTM, CDR2 ANQGSEA, per germline. The CDR3 has 18 amino acids. V lost 6 bases and J lost 1, with 24 bases in between. The CDR3 is CSVRISINRAMNTGELFF. The CDR3 DNA reads as TGCAGCGTCCGCATCTCCATAAACAGGGCGATGAACACCGGGGAGCTGTTTTTT.

This clonotype was counted many times. An end of the junction does not agree with germline; a read error may underlie this. This chain connects TRBV6-5 to TRBJ2-1; 7 positions agree with TRBD1. This CDR3 is built from 13 residues. CDR1 is MNHEY and CDR2 is SVGAGI in the germline V gene. In nucleotides, the CDR3 is TGTGCCAGCAGTTACGTCTCCGGACAGGTTTTTCTGTGG. Its translation is CASSYVSGQVFLW.

The sample holds many counts of this clonotype. This rearrangement joins TRBV29-1 to TRBJ1-6; D is undetermined. V lost 7 bases and J lost 7, with 14 bases in between. Germline assignment: CDR1 SQVTM and CDR2 ANQGSEA. The CDR3 sequence is 13 residues long. For the CDR3, the DNA is TGCAGCGCTCAGGACGGGAGGAATTCACCCCTCCACTTT. Residues: CSAQDGRNSPLHF.

This clonotype appeared many times. This rearrangement joins TRBV25-1 to TRBJ1-4, with 8 nucleotides matching TRBD1. V lost 8 bases, J lost 5 bases, and 7 bases stayed unmatched. Per the germline V gene, CDR1 is MGHDK and CDR2 is SYGVNS. The CDR3 has 14 residues. CDR3 sequence: CASGIDRGNEKLFF. The CDR3 region has the DNA TGTGCCAGCGGAATTGACAGGGGAAATGAAAAACTGTTTTTT. The whole variable domain, filled in from reference TRBV25-1 and TRBJ1-4, reads EADIYQTPRYLVIGTGKKITLECSQTMGHDKMYWYQQDPGMELHLIHYSYGVNSTEKGDLSSESTVSRIRTEHFPLTLESARPSHTSQYLCASGIDRGNEKLFFGSGTQLSVL.

This clonotype was detected many times. The J gene is TRBJ2-1, the V gene TRBV5-1; D unresolved. Germline CDR1 is SGHRS and CDR2 is YFSETQ. V lost 2 bases and J lost 4, with 7 bases in between. The CDR3 runs to 13 residues. This CDR3 is CASSLRGYNEQFF. DNA of the CDR3: TGCGCCAGCAGCTTACGCGGATACAATGAGCAGTTCTTC.